Shown below are 2 T cell receptor beta chains from a single sample sequenced in a study of pediatric ulcerative colitis. Using immunoSEQ multiplex PCR, the repertoire was profiled, and TCRdb retains in-frame clones only, with some absent. The sample has over 10,000 clones; roughly three quarters are singletons. During colonoscopy, one to two rectal pinch biopsies were collected. The sequencing input was gut tissue. The source of these receptors is a boy younger than 18 who was a control in a study of pediatric ulcerative colitis.

The chain has TRBV4-1 and TRBJ2-7; TRBD2 matches 14 bases. V dropped 0 bases and J dropped 2; count of bases not matched to a gene: 0. CDR3 size: 16 residues. Germline-derived CDR1 and CDR2 are MGHRA and YSYEKL. As DNA, the CDR3 is TGCGCCAGCAGCCAAGAGGGACTAGCGGGAGCCTACGAGCAGTACGTC. Its protein is CASSQEGLAGAYEQYV.

This clone has a handful of counts. J is TRBJ2-1 and V is TRBV11-3; 7 bases match TRBD2. Germline loops: CDR1 SGHNT, CDR2 YENEEA. V dropped 1 base and J dropped 4; count of bases not matched to a gene: 1. CDR3 size: 14 residues. The CDR3 coding sequence is TGTGCCAGCAGCTTAGGGGAGGGGTACAATGAGCAGTTCTTC. It codes for CASSLGEGYNEQFF.